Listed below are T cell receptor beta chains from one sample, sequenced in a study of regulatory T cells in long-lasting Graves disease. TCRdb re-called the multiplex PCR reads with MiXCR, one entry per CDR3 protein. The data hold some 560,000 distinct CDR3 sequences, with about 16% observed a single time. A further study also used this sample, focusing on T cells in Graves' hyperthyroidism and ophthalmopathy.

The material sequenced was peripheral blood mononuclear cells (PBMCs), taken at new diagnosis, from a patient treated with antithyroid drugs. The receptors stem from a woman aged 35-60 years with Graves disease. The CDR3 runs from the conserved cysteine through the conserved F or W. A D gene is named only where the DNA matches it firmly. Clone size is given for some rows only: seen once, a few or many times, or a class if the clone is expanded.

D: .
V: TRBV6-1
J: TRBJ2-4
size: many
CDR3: CASSTTGTKNIQYF
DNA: TGTGCCAGCAGTACCACCGGGACCAAAAACATTCAGTACTTC

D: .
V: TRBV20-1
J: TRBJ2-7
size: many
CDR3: CSARESPYEQYF
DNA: TGCAGTGCTAGAGAATCCCCCTACGAGCAGTACTTC

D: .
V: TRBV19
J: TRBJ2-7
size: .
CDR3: CASSPRDLYEQYF
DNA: TGTGCCAGTAGCCCCCGGGACCTCTACGAGCAGTACTTC

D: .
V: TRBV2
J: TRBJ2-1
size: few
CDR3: CASSENHRSYNEQFF
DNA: TGTGCCAGCAGTGAAAACCACCGATCCTACAATGAGCAGTTCTTC

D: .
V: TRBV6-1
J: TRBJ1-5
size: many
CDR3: CASSRALGPQHF
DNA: TGTGCCAGCAGTCGGGCCTTGGGGCCCCAGCATTTT

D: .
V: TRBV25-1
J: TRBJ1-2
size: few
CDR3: CASSSTESLHGYTF
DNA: TGTGCCAGCTCCTCCACAGAGAGCCTCCATGGCTACACCTTC

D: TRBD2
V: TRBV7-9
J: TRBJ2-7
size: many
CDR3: CASSLMTSGNYEQYF
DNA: TGTGCCAGCAGCTTGATGACTAGCGGTAACTACGAGCAGTACTTC

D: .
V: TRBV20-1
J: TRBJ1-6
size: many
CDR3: CSAPDGSYNSPLHF
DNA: TGCAGTGCACCGGACGGAAGTTATAATTCACCCCTCCACTTT

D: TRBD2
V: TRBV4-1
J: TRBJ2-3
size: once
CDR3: CASSQASGAADTQYF
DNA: TGCGCCAGCAGCCAAGCTAGCGGGGCCGCAGATACGCAGTATTTT

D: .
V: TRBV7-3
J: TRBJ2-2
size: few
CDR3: CASSFPETGELFF
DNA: TGTGCCAGCAGCTTCCCAGAAACCGGGGAGCTGTTTTTT

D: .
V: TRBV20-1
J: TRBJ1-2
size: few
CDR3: CSARDGPYGYTF
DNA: TGCAGTGCTAGAGACGGGCCCTATGGCTACACCTTC

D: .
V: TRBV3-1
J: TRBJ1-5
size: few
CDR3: CASSSRRENQPQHF
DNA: TGTGCCAGCAGCTCGCGGAGGGAAAATCAGCCCCAGCATTTT

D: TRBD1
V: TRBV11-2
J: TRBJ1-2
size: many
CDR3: CASSPTGSGYGYTF
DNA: TGTGCCAGCAGCCCGACAGGGAGCGGGTATGGCTACACCTTC

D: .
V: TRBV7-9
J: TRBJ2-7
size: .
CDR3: CASSLHQTRNEQYF
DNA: TGTGCCAGCAGCTTACACCAGACACGAAACGAGCAGTACTTC

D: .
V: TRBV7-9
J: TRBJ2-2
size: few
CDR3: CASSFRRAGSTGELFF
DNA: TGTGCCAGCAGCTTCCGCCGGGCGGGGTCCACCGGGGAGCTGTTTTTT

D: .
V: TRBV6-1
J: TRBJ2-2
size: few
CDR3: CASSERKGRAGELFF
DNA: TGTGCCAGCAGTGAAAGGAAAGGGCGGGCCGGGGAGCTGTTTTTT

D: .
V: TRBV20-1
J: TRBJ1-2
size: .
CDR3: CSVPRGPYGYTF
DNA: TGCAGTGTCCCCCGTGGACCCTATGGCTACACCTTC

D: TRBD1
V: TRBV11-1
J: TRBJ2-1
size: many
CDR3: CASSRGTGGEQFF
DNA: TGTGCCAGCAGCCGAGGGACAGGGGGTGAGCAGTTCTTC

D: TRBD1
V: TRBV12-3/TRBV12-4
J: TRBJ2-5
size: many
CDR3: CASSFGTVQETQYF
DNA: TGTGCCAGCAGCTTTGGGACAGTCCAAGAGACCCAGTACTTC

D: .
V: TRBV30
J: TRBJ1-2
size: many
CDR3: CAWSDGDHYGYTF
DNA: TGTGCCTGGAGTGACGGGGATCACTATGGCTACACCTTC

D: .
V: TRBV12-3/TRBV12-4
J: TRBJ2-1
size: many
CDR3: CARPPGITPYNEQFF
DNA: TGTGCCAGACCTCCCGGGATAACGCCCTACAATGAGCAGTTCTTC

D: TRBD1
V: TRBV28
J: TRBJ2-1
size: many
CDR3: CASASGTENNEQFF
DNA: TGTGCCAGCGCCTCCGGGACAGAGAACAATGAGCAGTTCTTC

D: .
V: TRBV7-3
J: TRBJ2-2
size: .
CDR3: CASSLSSLNTGELFF
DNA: TGTGCCAGCAGCTTAAGTTCCTTGAACACCGGGGAGCTGTTTTTT

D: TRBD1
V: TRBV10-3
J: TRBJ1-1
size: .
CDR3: CAISERETGEAFF
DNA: TGTGCCATCAGTGAACGAGAGACAGGGGAAGCTTTCTTT

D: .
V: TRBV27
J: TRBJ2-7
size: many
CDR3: CASSSVTAWIRYF
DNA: TGTGCCAGCTCTTCCGTGACGGCATGGATCAGGTACTTC

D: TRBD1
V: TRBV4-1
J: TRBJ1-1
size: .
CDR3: CASSRLGQLETEAFF
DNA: TGCGCCAGCAGCCGCTTGGGACAGCTGGAGACTGAAGCTTTCTTT

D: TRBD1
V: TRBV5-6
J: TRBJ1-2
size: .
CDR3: CASSSWDRITLGYTF
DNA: TGTGCCAGCAGCTCCTGGGACAGGATAACTCTTGGCTACACCTTC

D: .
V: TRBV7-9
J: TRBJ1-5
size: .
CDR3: CASSPGTAQPQHF
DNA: TGTGCCAGCAGCCCCGGGACGGCTCAGCCCCAGCATTTT

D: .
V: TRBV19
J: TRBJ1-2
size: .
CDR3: CASSTYQGNAYGYTF
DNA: TGTGCCAGTAGTACTTATCAGGGGAACGCCTATGGCTACACCTTC

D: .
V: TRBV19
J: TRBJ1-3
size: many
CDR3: CASSMSGTWAGNTIYF
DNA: TGTGCCAGTAGTATGTCCGGGACGTGGGCTGGAAACACCATATATTTT

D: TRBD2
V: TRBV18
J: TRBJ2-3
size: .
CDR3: CASSPRLAGGSDTQYF
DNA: TGTGCCAGCAGCCCCCGACTAGCGGGGGGATCAGATACGCAGTATTTT

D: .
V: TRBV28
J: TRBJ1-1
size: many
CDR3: CASSGPPNTEAFF
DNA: TGTGCCAGCAGTGGACCCCCGAACACTGAAGCTTTCTTT

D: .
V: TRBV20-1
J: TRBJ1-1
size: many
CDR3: CSARALQGRAFF
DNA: TGCAGTGCTAGAGCTCTCCAGGGAAGAGCTTTCTTT

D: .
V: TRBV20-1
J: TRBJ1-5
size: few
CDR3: CSARGQSREPQHF
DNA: TGCAGTGCTAGAGGACAGAGCCGTGAGCCCCAGCATTTT

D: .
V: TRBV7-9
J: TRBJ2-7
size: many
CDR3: CASSFGPWGAYEQYF
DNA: TGTGCCAGCAGCTTCGGGCCGTGGGGTGCATACGAGCAGTACTTC

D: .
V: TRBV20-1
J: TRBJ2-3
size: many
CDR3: CSAWELEQYTDTQYF
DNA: TGCAGTGCTTGGGAACTGGAACAATACACAGATACGCAGTATTTT

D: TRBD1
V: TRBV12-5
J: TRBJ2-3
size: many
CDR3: CASGLGTGRADTQYF
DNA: TGTGCTAGTGGTTTGGGGACAGGGAGAGCAGATACGCAGTATTTT

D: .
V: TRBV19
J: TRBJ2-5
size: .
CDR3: CASSLEKTQYF
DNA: TGTGCCAGTAGTTTGGAAAAGACCCAGTACTTC

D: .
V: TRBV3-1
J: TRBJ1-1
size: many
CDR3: CASSPHRAEAFF
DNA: TGTGCCAGCAGCCCCCACAGGGCTGAAGCTTTCTTT

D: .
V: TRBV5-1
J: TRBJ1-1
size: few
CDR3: CASSPPSTNPTEALF
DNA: TGCGCCAGCAGCCCCCCAAGCACAAATCCCACTGAAGCTCTCTTT

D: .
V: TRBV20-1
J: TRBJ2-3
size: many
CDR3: CSATPGHLTDTQYF
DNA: TGCAGTGCCACCCCAGGACATCTGACAGATACGCAGTATTTT